Listed here is a single TCR beta chain. Its antigen is still unknown. These data belong to a study of cytomegalovirus exposure and HLA in healthy donors. Study observations and caveats: The authors listed some 160 TCR beta chains as cytomegalovirus-associated.

The assay was immunoSEQ multiplex PCR, and TCRdb's table has in-frame clones only and misses some. The repertoire holds under 300,000 clones, with 85% to 90% as singletons. This receptor was identified in a woman between 18 and 29 years old in good health and CMV-seronegative. Sequencing was carried out using PBMCs.

The CDR3 coding sequence is TGTGCCAGCTCACCCCCGTCGGGGGGTCTCGAGCAGTACTTC. Its translation: CASSPPSGGLEQYF. The rearrangement joins TRBV18 to TRBJ2-7; 7 bases line up with TRBD2. V shed 3 bases and J 6 bases; nucleotides not matched to a gene: 8. Germline V gene lookup returns CDR1 KGHSH and CDR2 LQKENI. The CDR3 runs 14 residues.